This is a list of T cell receptor beta chains from one sample in a study of PD-L1 blockade in urothelial cancer. The repertoire was sequenced with immunoSEQ multiplex PCR; TCRdb's copy has only in-frame clones and lacks some. The repertoire holds 30,000 to 35,000 clones, with approximately 87% as singletons. This specimen consisted of PBMCs, obtained around atezolizumab (anti-PD-L1) treatment. These TCRs come from a man aged 55 to 70 with urothelial cancer. CDR3s include the opening cysteine and the closing phenylalanine or tryptophan. The order of the fields is D gene, clone size, V gene, J gene, CDR3 DNA, CDR3 protein. The D gene is left open where the match is weak. Part of the rows lack a size; the others show once, few, many or a class for expanded clones.

D gene: -; clone size: -; V gene: TRBV7-9; J gene: TRBJ1-5; CDR3 DNA: TGTGCCAGCAGCTTAGGGGGGGGCAATCAGCCCCAGCATTTT; CDR3 protein: CASSLGGGNQPQHF
D gene: -; clone size: -; V gene: TRBV10-3; J gene: TRBJ1-2; CDR3 DNA: TGTGCCATCAGTGAGTCCGGGCAGGGTGGTGATGGCTACACCTTC; CDR3 protein: CAISESGQGGDGYTF
D gene: TRBD2; clone size: few; V gene: TRBV19; J gene: TRBJ2-6; CDR3 DNA: TGTGCCAGTAGTATGAACGGGAGGTCGGGGGCCAACGTCCTGACTTTC; CDR3 protein: CASSMNGRSGANVLTF
D gene: -; clone size: -; V gene: TRBV5-6; J gene: TRBJ1-3; CDR3 DNA: TGTGCCAGCAGCTCCCGGGACACCTCTGGAAACACCATATATTTT; CDR3 protein: CASSSRDTSGNTIYF
D gene: -; clone size: once; V gene: TRBV29-1; J gene: TRBJ2-3; CDR3 DNA: TGCAGCGGTGACAGCGGAGGCACAGATACGCAGTATTTT; CDR3 protein: CSGDSGGTDTQYF
D gene: -; clone size: -; V gene: TRBV2; J gene: TRBJ2-2; CDR3 DNA: TGTGCCGGACGTGGGGGAAGGGGGACCGGGGAGCTGTTTTTT; CDR3 protein: CAGRGGRGTGELFF
D gene: -; clone size: -; V gene: TRBV5-6; J gene: TRBJ1-3; CDR3 DNA: TGTGCCAGCAGCTTGGAGGGGTGGGATTCTGGAAACACCATATATTTT; CDR3 protein: CASSLEGWDSGNTIYF
D gene: -; clone size: -; V gene: TRBV7-3; J gene: TRBJ2-1; CDR3 DNA: TGTGCCAGCAGCTTAAATCAGGAGGGTGAGCAGTTCTTC; CDR3 protein: CASSLNQEGEQFF
D gene: TRBD1; clone size: -; V gene: TRBV25-1; J gene: TRBJ2-7; CDR3 DNA: TGTGCCAGCAGTGCAGGGGGCTACGAGCAGTACTTC; CDR3 protein: CASSAGGYEQYF
D gene: -; clone size: -; V gene: TRBV16; J gene: TRBJ1-5; CDR3 DNA: TGTGCCAGCAGCCCTTGGGGGGGGGCGCGTCAGCCCCAGCATTTT; CDR3 protein: CASSPWGGARQPQHF